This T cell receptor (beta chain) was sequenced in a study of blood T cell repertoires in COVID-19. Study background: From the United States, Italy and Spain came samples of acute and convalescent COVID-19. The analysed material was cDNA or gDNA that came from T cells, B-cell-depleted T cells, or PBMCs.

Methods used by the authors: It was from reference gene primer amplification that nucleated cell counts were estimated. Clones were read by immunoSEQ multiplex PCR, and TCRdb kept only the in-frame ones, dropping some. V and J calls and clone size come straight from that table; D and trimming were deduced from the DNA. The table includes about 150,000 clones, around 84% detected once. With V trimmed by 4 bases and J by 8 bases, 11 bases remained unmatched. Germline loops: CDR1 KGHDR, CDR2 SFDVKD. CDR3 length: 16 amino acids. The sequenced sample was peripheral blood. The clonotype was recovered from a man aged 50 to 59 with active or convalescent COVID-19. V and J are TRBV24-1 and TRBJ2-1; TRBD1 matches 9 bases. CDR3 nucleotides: TGTGCCACCAGTGAGGACAGGGGCGGAGGGGGCGATGAGCAGTTCTTC. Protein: CATSEDRGGGGDEQFF.